The present entry profiles one T cell receptor (beta chain) with its context. The antigen remains unidentified. Sequencing used immunoSEQ version 4 in survey mode. Data came from immunoSEQ multiplex PCR; TCRdb stores just in-frame clones and leaves some out. The sample lists around 40,000 clones, 80% to 90% occurring once. These data come from a study of persistence of HIV-infected CD4 T cells. Trimming left V 0 bases short and J 1 base short, with 19 bases between. The CDR3 runs 19 residues. CDR1 and CDR2 (germline): MGHRA, YSYEKL. Cells were stimulated nonspecifically with anti-CD3/anti-CD28 magnetic beads. Sorting selected CD4+ T cells upregulating both CD40 ligand and CD69.

The chain recombines TRBV4-1 with TRBJ2-4, with D perhaps TRBD1 or TRBD2 (6 bases each). This TCR was sampled from an adult man with HIV who was CMV-seropositive. Sequenced here: CD4+ T cells sorted from PBMCs after approximately 18-hour stimulation, sampled from a patient who received antiretroviral therapy. The CDR3 bases are TGCGCCAGCAGCCAAGAGGCACAGGGAGGCCGTGTGGCCAAAAACATTCAGTACTTC. It is translated as CASSQEAQGGRVAKNIQYF.